The 17 T cell receptor beta chains listed next were all sequenced from one sample in a study of blood T cell repertoires in COVID-19. Generated by immunoSEQ multiplex PCR, the TCRdb table keeps only in-frame clones and is missing some. Among thousands of clones listed, 75% to 90% were seen once. Source material: peripheral blood. The source is a man at least 80 years old with active COVID-19.

V and J are TRBV9 and TRBJ2-7; 11 nucleotides line up with TRBD2. Trimming removed 4 bases from V and 9 bases from J; junction bases left unmatched: 9. Germline V lookup: CDR1 SGDLS, CDR2 YYNGEE. The CDR3 is 14 residues long. CDR3 loop: CASSPGLAVSRQYF. The DNA for the CDR3 is TGTGCCAGCAGCCCGGGACTAGCGGTCTCCAGGCAGTACTTC.

V gene TRBV19 combines with J gene TRBJ1-5, with 7 nucleotides matching TRBD1. CDR1 LNHDA and CDR2 SQIVND come from the germline V gene (reference sequence). This CDR3 comprises 14 residues. Trimming at V came to 4 bases and at J to 5 bases, leaving 5 bases not matched to a gene. The CDR3 spells CASSTRTGHQPQHF. The CDR3 nucleotides are TGTGCCAGTAGTACTCGGACAGGTCATCAGCCCCAGCATTTT.

The rearrangement uses TRBV28 and TRBJ1-1, with TRBD1 as a possible D gene (6 bases). CDR3 length: 13 amino acids. The V end was cut by 7 bases, the J end by 12 bases, with 21 bases between. CDR1 is MDHEN and CDR2 is SYDVKM in the germline V gene. CDR3: CASIKQGISRTFF. The CDR3 DNA reads TGTGCCAGCATCAAACAGGGTATTTCCCGAACTTTCTTT.

V and J are TRBV11-3 and TRBJ2-7; TRBD1 aligns across 9 bases. The CDR3 sequence is 14 residues long. Trimming cost V 4 bases and J 5 bases; bases outside gene matches: 6. Germline V CDR1 and CDR2: SGHNT, YENEEA. The CDR3 DNA is TGTGCCAGCAGCTCCGGACAGGGGTCCAACGAGCAGTACTTC. Translated, it gives CASSSGQGSNEQYF.

Comment on this clone: The sample has other DNA sequences that encode this CDR3 too. The chain recombines TRBV19 with TRBJ1-1, with a weak D call TRBD1 (6 bases). The CDR3 has 13 amino acids. Trimming cost V 7 bases and J 6 bases, with 15 bases left between them. Germline V gives CDR1 LNHDA, CDR2 SQIVND (reference sequence). The CDR3 nucleotides are TGTGCCAGTAATAAGGACAGATTAGCTGAAGCTTTCTTT. Amino acid sequence: CASNKDRLAEAFF.

This clone has just one count. This rearrangement joins TRBV19 to TRBJ2-5, with TRBD2 matching 7 bases. The V and J ends lost 10 bases and 2 bases, in that order; junction bases with no gene match: 13. The CDR3 spans 15 residues. Germline V gene sequence: CDR1 LNHDA, CDR2 SQIVND (reference sequence). CDR3 protein: CATTRTSVSQETQYF. The CDR3 coding sequence is TGTGCCACCACCAGGACTAGTGTGTCACAAGAGACCCAGTACTTC.

The chain's CDR3 is CASSPRQGNTEAFF. CDR3 nucleotide sequence: TGTGCCAGCAGTCCACGACAGGGGAACACTGAAGCTTTCTTT. The chain combines TRBV6-5 with TRBJ1-1, with 7 nucleotides matching TRBD1. Germline V CDR1 and CDR2: MNHEY, SVGAGI. This CDR3 is built from 14 residues. V was clipped by 5 bases and J by 1 base; unmatched bases: 4.

This chain connects TRBV28 to TRBJ2-7, with 10 bases lining up with TRBD2. Looked up from germline, CDR1 is MDHEN and CDR2 is SYDVKM. With V trimmed by 6 bases and J by 3 bases, 11 bases remained unmatched. CDR3 length: 16 residues. CDR3 in DNA: TGTGCCAGCAGCCGAGGTGGGCTAGCGGGGGACTACGAGCAGTACTTC. Amino acids: CASSRGGLAGDYEQYF.

The V call is TRBV15, the J call TRBJ2-1; 10 bases are a match to TRBD1. The V and J ends lost 8 bases and 0 bases, in that order; junction bases with no gene match: 16. The CDR3 has 19 amino acids. CDR1 and CDR2 (germline): LNHNV, YYDKDF (reference sequence). In DNA form, the CDR3 reads TGTGCCACCTCGCCGGGACAGGGGATGAGAGGGTACTCCTACAATGAGCAGTTCTTC. Its protein is CATSPGQGMRGYSYNEQFF.

The table lists this clone with a count of one. The rearrangement joins TRBV29-1 to TRBJ2-2, with 15 bases lining up with TRBD2. Losses at the gene ends were 7 bases for V and 6 bases for J; bases not matched to a gene: 9. The CDR3 loop spans 16 amino acids. Germline V gene sequence: CDR1 SQVTM, CDR2 ANQGSEA. For the CDR3, the DNA is TGCAGCGCCTTTGGACTAGCGGGAGGGTCGGCCGGGGAGCTGTTTTTT. Its protein is CSAFGLAGGSAGELFF.

This clone was counted once. The chain joins TRBV19 to TRBJ2-6, with D uncertain. This CDR3 is built from 15 residues. Germline lookup yields CDR1 LNHDA and CDR2 SQIVND (reference sequence). V lost 5 bases, J lost 0 bases, and 8 bases lay in between. The CDR3 loop reads CASSYGPSGANVLTF. The CDR3 nucleotides are TGTGCCAGTAGTTATGGCCCCTCTGGGGCCAACGTCCTGACTTTC. The full variable domain, with the rest looked up from reference TRBV19 and TRBJ2-6, is DGGITQSPKYLFRKEGQNVTLSCEQNLNHDAMYWYRQDPGQGLRLIYYSQIVNDFQKGDIAEGYSVSREKKESFPLTVTSAQKNPTAFYLCASSYGPSGANVLTFGAGSRLTVL.

The chain uses TRBV2 and TRBJ1-5; 9 bases align to TRBD1. The trim removed 5 bases at V and 6 bases at J, leaving 5 bases unmatched. This CDR3 has 14 amino acids. CDR1 is SNHLY and CDR2 is FYNNEI in the germline V gene. The CDR3 spells CASSPTGGGQPQHF. The CDR3 DNA reads TGTGCCAGCAGTCCAACAGGGGGCGGTCAGCCCCAGCATTTT.

The gene calls are TRBV2 and TRBJ2-1; TRBD2 agrees at 13 bases. V shed 5 bases and J 6 bases; nucleotides not matched to a gene: 7. CDR1 is SNHLY, CDR2 FYNNEI, per germline. The CDR3 spans 16 residues. CDR3 nucleotides: TGTGCCAGCAGTCCCCGGACTAGCGGGAGTGGCAATGAGCAGTTCTTC. Translating it yields CASSPRTSGSGNEQFF.

This sequence joins TRBV19 and TRBJ2-6, with a weak D call TRBD2 (5 bases). The ends were cut back, 3 bases at V and 4 bases at J, with 13 bases in the middle. Looked up from germline, CDR1 is LNHDA and CDR2 is SQIVND (reference sequence). The CDR3 has 16 amino acids. CDR3 sequence (DNA): TGTGCCAGTAGTATCGCGGGCGGAAGGGGGGCCAACGTCCTGACTTTC. Its translation is CASSIAGGRGANVLTF. Full variable domain (outside the CDR3, taken from reference TRBV19 and TRBJ2-6): DGGITQSPKYLFRKEGQNVTLSCEQNLNHDAMYWYRQDPGQGLRLIYYSQIVNDFQKGDIAEGYSVSREKKESFPLTVTSAQKNPTAFYLCASSIAGGRGANVLTFGAGSRLTVL.

This clone has more than one count but fewer than ten. The chain joins TRBV9 to TRBJ2-2, with D possibly being TRBD2 (5 bases). CDR3 length: 16 residues. Trimming pared 0 bases from V and 0 bases from J, leaving 9 bases between. Germline CDR1 is SGDLS and CDR2 is YYNGEE. DNA for the CDR3: TGTGCCAGCAGCGTAGACTCTAGCCCGAACACCGGGGAGCTGTTTTTT. It translates to CASSVDSSPNTGELFF. Based on the CDR3 plus reference TRBV9 and TRBJ2-2, the full variable domain is DSGVTQTPKHLITATGQRVTLRCSPRSGDLSVYWYQQSLDQGLQFLIQYYNGEERAKGNILERFSAQQFPDLHSELNLSSLELGDSALYFCASSVDSSPNTGELFFGEGSRLTVL.

The sample holds a few counts of this clone. The rearrangement joins TRBV19 to TRBJ2-1, with D possibly being TRBD2 (6 bases). Germline CDR1 LNHDA, CDR2 SQIVND (reference sequence). The CDR3 totals 15 residues. V was cut by 7 bases and J by 7 bases, with 20 bases left in between. The CDR3 protein is CASTPQLAGANEQFF. The DNA for the CDR3 is TGTGCCAGTACTCCCCAACTAGCTGGGGCGAATGAGCAGTTCTTC. Based on the CDR3 plus reference TRBV19 and TRBJ2-1, the full variable domain is DGGITQSPKYLFRKEGQNVTLSCEQNLNHDAMYWYRQDPGQGLRLIYYSQIVNDFQKGDIAEGYSVSREKKESFPLTVTSAQKNPTAFYLCASTPQLAGANEQFFGPGTRLTVL.

V usage is TRBV9 and J usage is TRBJ1-1, with 7 bases identical to TRBD1. The germline V gene encodes CDR1 SGDLS and CDR2 YYNGEE. Trimming removed 4 bases from V and 4 bases from J; junction bases left unmatched: 7. The CDR3 runs to 14 residues. CDR3 protein: CASSPNRGGTEAFF. DNA for the CDR3: TGTGCCAGCAGCCCAAACAGGGGTGGCACTGAAGCTTTCTTT. The full variable domain, in which reference TRBV9 and TRBJ1-1 provide the parts outside the CDR3, is DSGVTQTPKHLITATGQRVTLRCSPRSGDLSVYWYQQSLDQGLQFLIQYYNGEERAKGNILERFSAQQFPDLHSELNLSSLELGDSALYFCASSPNRGGTEAFFGQGTRLTVV.